The next 9 T cell receptor beta chains were all read from a single sample in a study of T-cell memory formation after mild COVID-19. TCRdb processed the 5' RACE reads anew with MiXCR; each CDR3 protein has one entry. The sample lists 350,000 to 400,000 distinct CDR3 sequences, around 14% occurring once. The sample consisted of PBMCs or a T cell subset sorted from them (not recorded which). The receptors stem from a man aged 18 to 29 who had mild COVID-19 (a few samples of this study predate the infection). Cell type and time point are not known.

The chain recombines TRBV19 with TRBJ2-2; D uncertain. Germline lookup yields CDR1 LNHDA and CDR2 SQIVND (reference sequence). With 3 bases removed from V and 1 base from J, the gap between germline ends came to 9 bases. The CDR3 is 15 residues long. The CDR3 sequence: CASSIGAGNTGELFF. The CDR3 DNA follows: TGTGCCAGTAGTATTGGCGCAGGGAACACCGGGGAGCTGTTTTTT.

This clonotype has more than one count but fewer than ten. This chain joins TRBV2 and TRBJ2-3; 8 nucleotides match TRBD2. From germline, CDR1 is SNHLY and CDR2 FYNNEI. The CDR3 has 15 amino acids. V trimming: 6 bases; J trimming: 6 bases; junction bases outside the gene matches: 11. CDR3 DNA sequence: TGTGCCAGCAGCCTCCTGGGACTAGAGTATGATACGCAGTATTTT. The encoded protein is CASSLLGLEYDTQYF. Drawing the rest from reference TRBV2 and TRBJ2-3, the complete variable domain is EPEVTQTPSHQVTQMGQEVILRCVPISNHLYFYWYRQILGQKVEFLVSFYNNEISEKSEIFDDQFSVERPDGSNFTLKIRSTKLEDSAMYFCASSLLGLEYDTQYFGPGTRLTVL.

The V call is TRBV11-2, the J call TRBJ2-7; D possibly corresponds to TRBD1 (6 bases). Trimming removed 4 bases from V and 3 bases from J, with 7 bases in between. Germline V gene lookup returns CDR1 SGHAT and CDR2 FQNNGV. CDR3 length equals 12 residues. CDR3 in DNA: TGTGCCAGCAGCTGGACAGACTACGAGCAGTACTTC. Translated: CASSWTDYEQYF. The full variable domain, in which reference TRBV11-2 and TRBJ2-7 provide the parts outside the CDR3, is EAGVAQSPRYKIIEKRQSVAFWCNPISGHATLYWYQQILGQGPKLLIQFQNNGVVDDSQLPKDRFSAERLKGVDSTLKIQPAKLEDSAVYLCASSWTDYEQYFGPGTRLTVT.

This clonotype has a handful of counts. The V and J genes are TRBV12-3 or TRBV12-4 and TRBJ1-1, with D perhaps matching TRBD1 (5 bases). This CDR3 comprises 14 residues. The V and J ends lost 5 bases and 1 base respectively, with 11 bases between them. The CDR3 sequence: CASSPWTQNTEAFF. The CDR3 bases are TGTGCCAGCAGTCCCTGGACACAGAACACTGAAGCTTTCTTT.

V is TRBV11-2 and J is TRBJ2-2, with 9 positions matching TRBD1. Per the germline V gene, CDR1 is SGHAT and CDR2 is FQNNGV. V lost 4 bases, J lost 5 bases, and 8 bases stayed unmatched. The CDR3 has 16 residues. Written as DNA, the CDR3 is TGTGCCAGCAGCTCCAGTCCCGGGACAGGGACCGGGGAGCTGTTTTTT. Translated: CASSSSPGTGTGELFF.

The chain is built from TRBV12-3 or TRBV12-4 and TRBJ2-1; D possibly matches TRBD1 or TRBD2 (7 bases each). There are 15 residues in the CDR3. The V end was cut by 6 bases, the J end by 0 bases, with 12 bases between. CDR3 bases: TGTGCCAGCAGCCCCAGGGGGGGCTCCTACAATGAGCAGTTCTTC. Translating gives CASSPRGGSYNEQFF.

A few counts support this clonotype. The chain employs TRBV20-1 and TRBJ1-3; perhaps TRBD1 as D (6 bases). The length of the CDR3 is 13 residues. Looked up from germline, CDR1 is DFQATT and CDR2 is SNEGSKA (reference sequence). With 1 base removed from V and 6 bases from J, the gap between germline ends came to 10 bases. The CDR3 sequence is CSARGRGLNTIYF. The CDR3, as DNA: TGCAGTGCTAGAGGCAGGGGATTAAACACCATATATTTT.

The chain combines TRBV6-6 with TRBJ2-5, with 7 positions matching TRBD2. Trimming removed 5 bases from V and 3 bases from J; junction bases left unmatched: 15. The CDR3 consists of 17 residues. From germline, CDR1 is MNHNY and CDR2 SVGAGI (reference sequence). CDR3: CASSQHGTMGLKETQYF. CDR3 in DNA: TGTGCCAGCAGTCAACACGGGACTATGGGGTTGAAAGAGACCCAGTACTTC.

The chain links TRBV12-3 or TRBV12-4 to TRBJ2-1; D gene uncertain. This CDR3 region has 15 residues. V lost 6 bases and J lost 0, with 12 bases in between. The CDR3 DNA follows: TGTGCCAGCAGGGTATCCTTAAGCTCCTACAATGAGCAGTTCTTC. This gives the protein CASRVSLSSYNEQFF.